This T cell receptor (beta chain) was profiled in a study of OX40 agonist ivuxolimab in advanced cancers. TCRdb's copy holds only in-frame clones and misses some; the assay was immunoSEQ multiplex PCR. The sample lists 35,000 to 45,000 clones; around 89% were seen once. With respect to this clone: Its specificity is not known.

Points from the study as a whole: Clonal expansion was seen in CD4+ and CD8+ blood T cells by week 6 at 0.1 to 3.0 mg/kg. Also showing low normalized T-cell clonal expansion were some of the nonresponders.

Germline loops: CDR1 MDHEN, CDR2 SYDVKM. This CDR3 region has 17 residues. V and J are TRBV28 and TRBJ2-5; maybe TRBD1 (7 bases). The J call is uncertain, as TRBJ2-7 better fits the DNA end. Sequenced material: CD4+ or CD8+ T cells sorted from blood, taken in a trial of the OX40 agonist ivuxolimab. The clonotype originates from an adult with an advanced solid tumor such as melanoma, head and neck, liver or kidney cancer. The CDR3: CASSLGAHRGGIYEQYF. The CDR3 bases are TGTGCCAGCAGTTTGGGGGCCCACAGGGGAGGTATTTACGAGCAGTACTTC.